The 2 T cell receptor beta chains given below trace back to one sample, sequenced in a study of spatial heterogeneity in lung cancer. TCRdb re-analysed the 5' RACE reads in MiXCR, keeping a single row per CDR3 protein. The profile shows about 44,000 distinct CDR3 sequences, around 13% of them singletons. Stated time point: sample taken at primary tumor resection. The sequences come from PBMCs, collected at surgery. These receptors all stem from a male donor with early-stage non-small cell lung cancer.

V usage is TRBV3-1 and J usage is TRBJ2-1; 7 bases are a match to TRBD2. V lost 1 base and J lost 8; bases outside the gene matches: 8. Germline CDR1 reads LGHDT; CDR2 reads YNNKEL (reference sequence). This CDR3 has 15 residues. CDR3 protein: CASSQVVGSGHEQFF. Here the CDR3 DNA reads TGTGCCAGCAGCCAAGTTGTGGGTAGCGGGCATGAGCAGTTCTTC.

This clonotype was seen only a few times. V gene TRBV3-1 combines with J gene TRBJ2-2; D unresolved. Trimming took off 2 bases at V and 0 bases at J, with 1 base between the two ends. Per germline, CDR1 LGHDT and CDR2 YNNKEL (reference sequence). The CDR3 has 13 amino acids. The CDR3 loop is CASSQTNTGELFF. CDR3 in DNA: TGTGCCAGCAGCCAAACGAACACCGGGGAGCTGTTTTTT. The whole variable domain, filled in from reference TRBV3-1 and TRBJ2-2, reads DTAVSQTPKYLVTQMGNDKSIKCEQNLGHDTMYWYKQDSKKFLKIMFSYNNKELIINETVPNRFSPKSPDKAHLNLHINSLELGDSAVYFCASSQTNTGELFFGEGSRLTVL.